This TCR beta chain was identified in a study of blood T cell repertoires in COVID-19 (dated by TCRdb to the early 2020s). With regard to the full study: The collaborator samples originated in the United States, Italy and Spain and spanned the acute and convalescent phases of COVID-19. The samples were drawn from the first 160 participants of the ongoing ImmuneRACE study and from under 1,500 subjects provided by 6 global collaborators. A de-identified subject ID, COVID-19 status, age in years and sex were almost always included in the sample metadata. Where HLA class I and class II types were available, the types were taken from metadata supplied by the sample provider, not from assay-based typing. The repertoires were released in a freely available public database intended as a resource for research on the immune response to SARS-CoV-2. The material from the prospective study consisted of cDNA or gDNA derived from T cells, B-cell-depleted T cells, or PBMCs. Subjects who had been exposed to COVID-19, were actively infected with it, or had recovered from it provided the deeply sampled blood TCRbeta repertoires that made up the dataset.

For this clone: It has no known antigen specificity. No qualities accompany the bases; no much larger clone lies one base away.

Broader findings and caveats from the paper: Clinical and demographic metadata were provided uncurated, with the amount varying by source and participant.

The immunoSEQ Assay, a bias-controlled multiplex PCR, was used to amplify TCRbeta CDR3 regions from genomic DNA. On the authors' methods: The number of nucleated cells in each sample was estimated from the amplification of reference gene primers within the assay. To quantify the absolute abundance of each unique TCRbeta CDR3 rearrangement, sequence reads were collapsed and filtered. For each sample, productive Simpson clonality was calculated as the square root of Simpson's diversity index over productive rearrangements. This is the immuneACCESS table as TCRdb keeps it, with only in-frame sequences that have V and J called. A part of the clones is gone; compared with another copy, unresolved V genes explain less than half, and the rest is unexplained. V, J and clone size were drawn from that table, and D and trimming were deduced from the DNA. The sample table records some 78,000 clones; 90% of these occur just once. About 1% of the sample comes from the top ten.

Germline trimming: 5 bases from V, 5 bases from J; junction bases outside gene matches: 8. Inclusive of the bounding cysteine and phenylalanine, the CDR3 is 14 residues long. Left in the record is the CDR3 DNA by itself, 42 bases read in frame from the first base. The CDR1 and CDR2 encoded by the germline V gene are SGHAT and FQNNGV. The collaborating institutions used their own protocols to collect whole blood in K2EDTA tubes. Collaborator samples were shipped for TCRbeta analysis as frozen whole blood, isolated PBMCs, or DNA extracted from either sample type. This receptor was taken from a woman in her 50s in a cohort sampled during active COVID-19. The sequenced sample consisted of peripheral blood. The chain is made from TRBV11-2 and TRBJ2-7; 8 central nucleotides agree with TRBD2. The CDR3 region: CASSPGTRSHEQYF. The base sequence is TGTGCCAGCAGCCCCGGGACTAGGTCCCACGAGCAGTACTTC.